This TCR beta chain was recovered during a study of CD8 T cells in Susac syndrome. The study, taken as a whole, reports: As acknowledged by the study, its TCR sequencing and HLA analysis included a relatively small number of individuals.

Random-hexamer reverse transcription was applied to about 0.45 to 1 ug RNA. The amplification used immunoSEQ multiplex PCR on TCR beta CDR3; it spanned 54 Vbeta and 13 Jbeta. A single record per CDR3 protein comes from TCRdb applying MiXCR to the immunoSEQ multiplex PCR reads. The table includes roughly 150,000 distinct CDR3 sequences, roughly 95% detected once. As to this clonotype: The antigen is unknown.

Trimming took off 3 bases at V and 3 bases at J, with 11 bases between the two ends. The CDR3 runs to 14 residues. Germline V gene data show CDR1 as DFQATT and CDR2 as SNEGSKA (reference sequence). The V and J genes are TRBV20-1 and TRBJ2-2; possibly TRBD2 for D (6 bases). This receptor was identified in a human donor in good health. Input material: CD4+ T cells from PBMCs. The CDR3 bases are TGCAGTGCTAGTCGGGGGAGATACACCGGGGAGCTGTTTTTT. It yields the protein CSASRGRYTGELFF.